The entry below gives a single T cell receptor beta chain sequence along with its context. Its antigen is not yet known. No qualities accompany the bases; no much larger clone lies one base away. The data stem from a study of cytomegalovirus exposure and HLA in healthy donors (dated by TCRdb to 2017 to 2019). Regarding the complete study: A later analysis indicated that the 90 to 150 validation repertoires were generated on the platform also employed for the 650 to 850 repertoires of the first cohort. The study was designed to test whether signatures of past pathogen exposure could be identified by cataloging public T cell receptors. Along with the roughly 670-subject first cohort, a separate validation cohort of around 120 different subjects was used. To predict cytomegalovirus infection status, the study brought together high-throughput TCR immunosequencing, statistical association of individual TCRs with disease status, and machine learning. The study at large found these results: All 120 or so repertoires were used to score co-occurrence in the validation cohort in a later analysis, because that analysis had no HLA typing for the cohort. While some public TCRs were present in many individuals, most TCR sequences turned up only very rarely across donors. In vitro tests confirmed that three of the cytomegalovirus-associated TCR beta chains recognize cytomegalovirus antigens. In both the original and validation cohorts, the classifier was reported to diagnose cytomegalovirus status with high specificity and sensitivity. A total of fewer than 200 TCR beta chains were listed by the study as associated with cytomegalovirus. The authors suggested that the approach could potentially be generalized to other disease states and immunological phenotypes. In a later analysis, TCRs clustered in the first cohort were found to also tend to co-occur in the roughly 120 validation repertoires, with 90% to 95% of cluster scores above 0.

Receptor libraries were prepared by the immunoSEQ multiplex PCR assay. The paper's processing steps were these. A statistical classification framework was built to diagnose cytomegalovirus status from the catalog of TCR beta chain sequences. TCRdb re-hosts the immuneACCESS table, in-frame sequences only. Its copies lack some clones; in the studies checked, an unresolved V gene accounts for under half of them, and the cause for the rest is not known. That table gives V, J and clone size, and the DNA gave D and trimming. Within this sample are under 250,000 clones, with around nine tenths of them counted one time only. Clones ranked in the top ten supply roughly 2.5% of the sample. Donors formed part of the validation cohort, which comprised about 120 subjects and was distinct from the first cohort of under 800 subjects. The CDR3 covers 16 residues, taking in both the cysteine and the phenylalanine. The CDR3 DNA has 48 bases and is translated from base 1. The germline V gene encodes CDR1 MNHEY and CDR2 SVGAGI. Trimming removed 0 bases from V and 6 bases from J, leaving 16 bases between the germline ends.

This sequence originates from a man aged 18 to 29 in good health and CMV-seronegative. In this chain, TRBV6-5 is recombined with TRBJ2-3; matching of 6 bases hints at TRBD2 as the D gene. The specimen was PBMCs. The nucleotide sequence is TGTGCCAGCAGTTACTCGGAGGGAGTAAAGGGGGATACGCAGTATTTT. It specifies CASSYSEGVKGDTQYF.